Each of the 11 T cell receptor beta chains below was sequenced from the same sample in a study of ipilimumab plus nivolumab after autologous stem cell transplantation. TCRdb keeps only in-frame clones here, not all; method: immunoSEQ multiplex PCR. The sample lists more than 15,000 clones; more than 60% were seen once. The starting material was PBMCs, obtained in a trial of ipilimumab plus nivolumab as post-transplant consolidation. The origin of the receptors is a male donor with diffuse large B-cell lymphoma.

V usage is TRBV7-3 and J usage is TRBJ2-3, with 12 bases that match TRBD2. The length of the CDR3 is 17 residues. The trim removed 5 bases at V and 1 base at J, leaving 7 bases unmatched. CDR1 and CDR2 (germline): SGHTA, FQGTGA. This chain's CDR3 is CASSTRLAGAGTDTQYF. The CDR3 region has the DNA TGTGCCAGCAGCACAAGACTAGCGGGGGCGGGCACAGATACGCAGTATTTT. Together with reference TRBV7-3 and TRBJ2-3, the CDR3 gives the full variable domain: GAGVSQTPSNKVTEKGKYVELRCDPISGHTALYWYRQSLGQGPEFLIYFQGTGAADDSGLPNDRFFAVRPEGSVSTLKIQRTERGDSAVYLCASSTRLAGAGTDTQYFGPGTRLTVL.

The CDR3 nucleotides read TGTGCCATAGGGGGCGCAGACACCGGGGAGCTGTTTTTT. Its protein is CAIGGADTGELFF. The chain is built from TRBV10-3 and TRBJ2-2; 7 bases map to TRBD1. This CDR3 region has 13 residues. Trimming at V came to 9 bases and at J to 3 bases, leaving 4 bases not matched to a gene. The germline CDR1 and CDR2 sequences are ENHRY and SYGVKD.

V usage is TRBV4-2 and J usage is TRBJ1-3; D not resolved. The CDR3 loop spans 16 amino acids. Per germline, CDR1 LGHNA and CDR2 YNFKEQ. V gave up 0 bases and J gave up 4 bases, with 13 bases separating them. This chain's CDR3 is CASSQEGLNQGNTIYF. CDR3 coding DNA: TGTGCCAGCAGCCAAGAGGGTCTTAACCAGGGAAACACCATATATTTT.

The chain is built from TRBV11-3 and TRBJ1-4; the match to TRBD1 covers 8 bases. After removal of 5 bases from V and 6 bases from J, the junction contained 2 bases not matched to a gene. The CDR3 is made up of 13 amino acids. Germline V gene lookup returns CDR1 SGHNT and CDR2 YENEEA. CDR3 residues: CASSPTGDEKLFF. DNA of the CDR3: TGTGCCAGCAGCCCGACAGGGGATGAAAAACTGTTTTTT.

The table lists this clone with a few counts. The rearrangement joins TRBV28 to TRBJ1-1; the D is unclear. In germline, CDR1 is MDHEN, CDR2 SYDVKM. CDR3 length: 11 residues. Trimming pared 10 bases from V and 2 bases from J, leaving 8 bases between. The CDR3 nucleotides read TGTGCCACCGCCCTAAACACTGAAGCTTTCTTT. This translates into CATALNTEAFF.

The chain recombines TRBV20-1 with TRBJ2-7; a weak D match, TRBD2 (5 bases). Germline loops: CDR1 DFQATT, CDR2 SNEGSKA (reference sequence). V lost 5 bases to trimming and J lost 3 bases, with 8 bases between them. This CDR3 contains 11 residues. CDR3 protein: CSAERSYEQYF. Written as DNA, the CDR3 is TGCAGTGCTGAGCGGAGCTACGAGCAGTACTTC.

This CDR3 is CASSLLVAGGPYEQYF. CDR3 bases: TGTGCCAGCAGCCTCTTGGTAGCGGGGGGTCCCTACGAGCAGTACTTC. The gene calls are TRBV7-9 and TRBJ2-7, with 10 bases lining up with TRBD2. Looked up from germline, CDR1 is SEHNR and CDR2 is FQNEAQ (reference sequence). J was trimmed by 2 bases and V by 5 bases; bases with no gene match: 9. The CDR3 loop spans 16 amino acids.

This clone was counted between two and nine times. V and J are TRBV20-1 and TRBJ1-1; D might be TRBD1 (5 bases). This CDR3 is built from 11 residues. CDR1 is DFQATT and CDR2 is SNEGSKA in the germline V gene (reference sequence). The chain's CDR3 is CRGDSYTEAFF. The DNA of the CDR3 is TGCAGAGGAGACAGCTACACTGAAGCTTTCTTT.

This chain uses TRBV11-3 with TRBJ1-2, with unresolved D. The CDR3 length is 14 residues. Trimming shortened V by 0 bases and J by 6 bases, and 11 bases separated the two germline ends. Germline V CDR1 and CDR2: SGHNT, YENEEA. CDR3 nucleotide sequence: TGTGCCAGCAGCTTAGAAAGAGGGAGCGATGGCTACACCTTC. It specifies CASSLERGSDGYTF.

This clone appeared once. The CDR3 protein is CASSLQPGQGNTGELFF. CDR3 DNA: TGTGCCAGCAGCTTACAGCCGGGACAGGGGAACACCGGGGAGCTGTTTTTT. The V gene is TRBV7-9, the J gene TRBJ2-2; 9 nucleotides match TRBD1. V was pared by 2 bases and J by 1 base, with 5 bases of the junction left unmatched. The V gene's germline CDR1 is SEHNR and CDR2 FQNEAQ (reference sequence). The CDR3 contains 17 residues.

This clone was picked up one time. The V gene is TRBV11-3, the J gene TRBJ2-5; 10 positions agree with TRBD1. V was pared by 9 bases and J by 5 bases, with 9 bases of the junction left unmatched. CDR3 length equals 14 residues. CDR1 and CDR2 (germline): SGHNT, YENEEA. The CDR3 coding sequence is TGTGCCAGTACGACAGGGGGCTTGATCGAGACCCAGTACTTC. It codes for CASTTGGLIETQYF. Full variable domain (remainder filled in from reference TRBV11-3 and TRBJ2-5): EAGVVQSPRYKIIEKKQPVAFWCNPISGHNTLYWYLQNLGQGPELLIRYENEEAVDDSQLPKDRFSAERLKGVDSTLKIQPAELGDSAVYLCASTTGGLIETQYFGPGTRLLVL.